The source of this T cell receptor (beta chain) is a study of cytomegalovirus exposure and HLA in healthy donors. Across the whole study: Previous work identified roughly 120 million unique TCR beta sequences from roughly 170 million T cells. Overall study results and limits: Later analysis associated a missense DCLRE1C variant with TCR beta V- and J-gene trimming. More than 150 TCR beta chains were listed as cytomegalovirus-associated.

About this clone: What it binds is not known.

A multiplex PCR was run with 60 Vbeta primers and 13 Jbeta primers. The repertoire was sequenced with immunoSEQ multiplex PCR; TCRdb's copy has only in-frame clones and lacks some. The table lists about 120,000 clones, 65% to 85% of them singletons. CDR3 length: 14 residues. The V and J ends lost 4 bases and 5 bases respectively, with 12 bases between them. Germline V gene sequence: CDR1 SGDLS, CDR2 YYNGEE. This cohort consisted of healthy bone marrow donors. V usage is TRBV9 and J usage is TRBJ1-4; no definite D call. The sequencing input was PBMCs. The source is a man aged 18 to 30 in good health and CMV-seropositive. CDR3 sequence reads: CASSSVPGNEKLFF. CDR3 sequence (DNA): TGTGCCAGCAGCTCGGTCCCCGGGAATGAAAAACTGTTTTTT.